A single sample gave rise to the 16 T cell receptor beta chains below, sequenced in a study of blood T cell repertoires in COVID-19. The assay was immunoSEQ multiplex PCR, and TCRdb's table has in-frame clones only and misses some. Counted here are roughly 46,000 clones, 70% to 90% occurring once; the ten biggest clones make up about 15%. The sequencing sample was made of peripheral blood. Every receptor here comes from a human donor in a cohort sampled during active COVID-19. The donor label of this sample is uncertain.

The chain recombines TRBV6-5 with TRBJ1-5; D possibly corresponds to TRBD1 (6 bases). Deletions cut 5 bases from V and 6 bases from J, with 11 bases between. The CDR3 covers 13 residues. Germline lookup yields CDR1 MNHEY and CDR2 SVGAGI. The CDR3 here is CASSTHRAQPQHF. The CDR3, as DNA: TGTGCCAGCAGTACCCACAGGGCTCAGCCCCAGCATTTT.

This chain links TRBV9 with TRBJ2-7; D unresolved. V was pared by 1 base and J by 7 bases, with 12 bases between. This CDR3 is built from 13 residues. Per germline, CDR1 SGDLS and CDR2 YYNGEE. The CDR3 DNA sequence: TGTGCCAGCAGCGTAAATGACGGGTGGGAGCAGTACTTC. Translating gives CASSVNDGWEQYF.

The sample holds one count of this clone. CDR3 amino acids: CASSPSTLSTGELFF. In DNA, the CDR3 is TGTGCCAGCAGCCCTTCTACGCTATCCACCGGGGAGCTGTTTTTT. The V and J genes are TRBV7-3 and TRBJ2-2; D remains unclear. V dropped 5 bases and J dropped 4 bases, with 14 bases sitting between them. The CDR3 extends over 15 amino acids. Germline V gives CDR1 SGHTA, CDR2 FQGTGA.

The rearrangement joins TRBV24-1 to TRBJ2-2; 7 positions agree with TRBD1. The V and J ends lost 4 bases and 1 base, in that order; junction bases with no gene match: 5. The CDR3 loop spans 16 amino acids. The germline gives CDR1 KGHDR, CDR2 SFDVKD. The CDR3 sequence: CATSDPRTGNTGELFF. DNA for the CDR3: TGTGCCACCAGTGACCCCAGGACAGGGAACACCGGGGAGCTGTTTTTT.

The gene calls are TRBV27 and TRBJ2-7; 7 positions match TRBD1. Per the germline V gene, CDR1 is MNHEY and CDR2 is SMNVEV (reference sequence). V lost 5 bases and J lost 0; bases outside the gene matches: 10. The CDR3 is 16 residues long. The CDR3 loop reads CASSPPDRLGSYEQYF. The CDR3 DNA reads TGTGCCAGCAGTCCCCCGGACAGGCTTGGCTCCTACGAGCAGTACTTC.

J is TRBJ2-2 and V is TRBV28; unclear D gene. Trimming stripped 5 bases from V and 0 bases from J, with 7 bases between. The CDR3 loop spans 14 amino acids. Germline CDR1 is MDHEN and CDR2 is SYDVKM. In DNA, the CDR3 is TGTGCCAGCAGTATTAACACGAACACCGGGGAGCTGTTTTTT. Protein sequence: CASSINTNTGELFF. The whole variable domain, filled in from reference TRBV28 and TRBJ2-2, reads DVKVTQSSRYLVKRTGEKVFLECVQDMDHENMFWYRQDPGLGLRLIYFSYDVKMKEKGDIPEGYSVSREKKERFSLILESASTNQTSMYLCASSINTNTGELFFGEGSRLTVL.

The chain has TRBV18 and TRBJ2-1, with TRBD2 identical over 9 bases. The CDR3 is 15 residues long. V shed 2 bases, J shed 11 bases, and the junction held 10 bases outside the gene matches. Per germline, CDR1 KGHSH and CDR2 LQKENI. The CDR3 here is CASSPSSGGFNKQFF. CDR3 sequence (DNA): TGTGCCAGCTCACCAAGTAGCGGGGGATTTAATAAGCAGTTCTTC.

This clone is a singleton in its sample. The V and J genes are TRBV3-1 (or the pseudogene TRBV3-2) and TRBJ1-5, with no clear D. This CDR3 region has 14 residues. V dropped 4 bases and J dropped 2 bases, with 9 bases sitting between them. Germline CDR1 is LGHDT and CDR2 is YNNKEL (reference sequence). In DNA, the CDR3 is TGTGCCAGCAGCCCGAGATATGGCAATCAGCCCCAGCATTTT. It encodes CASSPRYGNQPQHF.

This sequence joins TRBV6-2 or TRBV6-3 and TRBJ2-3, with a possible D match to TRBD1 (5 bases). With 6 bases removed from V and 6 bases from J, the gap between germline ends came to 19 bases. Germline V gene lookup returns CDR1 MNHEY and CDR2 SVGEGT. The CDR3 is 15 residues long. The CDR3 DNA reads TGTGCCAGCAGCCATTCCACCCCTCAGGGTGATACGCAGTATTTT. Translated: CASSHSTPQGDTQYF.

About this clone: An end of the junction differs from the germline gene, which may be a read error. J is TRBJ2-7 and V is TRBV3-1 (or the pseudogene TRBV3-2), with D uncertain. Germline CDR1 reads LGHDT; CDR2 reads YNNKEL (reference sequence). CDR3 size: 11 residues. As DNA, the CDR3 is TGTGCCAGCAGCCAAGATAGAGTCCCACACTTC. Translation gives CASSQDRVPHF.

The V and J genes are TRBV12-2 and TRBJ1-4; TRBD1, the D gene given by the table, was not confirmed from the DNA. TRBV12-2 is noted as a pseudogene. CDR3 size: 16 residues. In DNA form, the CDR3 reads TGTGCAAGTCGCTTAGTCCCAGGGGTTGCAAATGAAAAACTGTTTTTT. Translated, it gives CASRLVPGVANEKLFF.

This clone occurred a few times. The chain joins TRBV2 to TRBJ1-4; 7 nucleotides match TRBD1. After removal of 4 bases from V and 5 bases from J, the junction contained 7 bases not matched to a gene. The germline V gene has CDR1 SNHLY and CDR2 FYNNEI. CDR3 length: 15 residues. CDR3 nucleotide sequence: TGTGCCAGCAGTGTGAGACCGGGACAGAATGAAAAACTGTTTTTT. It encodes CASSVRPGQNEKLFF.

This clone was seen a handful of times. The chain is built from TRBV7-2 and TRBJ1-2; 9 bases match TRBD1. Germline lookup yields CDR1 SGHTA and CDR2 FQGNSA. The V and J ends lost 5 bases and 0 bases, in that order; junction bases with no gene match: 13. This CDR3 contains 18 residues. The chain's CDR3 is CASSLYTSGDRANYGYTF. CDR3 sequence (DNA): TGTGCCAGCAGCCTTTATACCTCGGGGGACAGGGCTAACTATGGCTACACCTTC.

This clone has just one count. This chain uses TRBV5-1 with TRBJ1-2; TRBD1 aligns across 9 bases. The CDR3 spans 16 residues. Germline V lookup: CDR1 SGHRS, CDR2 YFSETQ. With V trimmed by 3 bases and J by 2 bases, 8 bases remained unmatched. DNA of the CDR3: TGCGCCAGCAGCTACACAACACAGGGGGCGAACTATGGCTACACCTTC. Translated, it gives CASSYTTQGANYGYTF. The whole variable domain, filled in from reference TRBV5-1 and TRBJ1-2, reads KAGVTQTPRYLIKTRGQQVTLSCSPISGHRSVSWYQQTPGQGLQFLFEYFSETQRNKGNFPGRFSGRQFSNSRSEMNVSTLELGDSALYLCASSYTTQGANYGYTFGSGTRLTVV.

The genes are TRBV19 and TRBJ2-1; 11 nucleotides line up with TRBD1. The CDR3 covers 15 residues. Germline V gives CDR1 LNHDA, CDR2 SQIVND (reference sequence). J was trimmed by 5 bases and V by 9 bases; bases with no gene match: 9. The CDR3 loop is CASGGRDRGNNEQFF. Written as DNA, the CDR3 is TGTGCCAGCGGAGGAAGGGACAGGGGGAACAATGAGCAGTTCTTC.

This chain connects TRBV11-3 to TRBJ2-1, with D possibly being TRBD2 (6 bases). The germline CDR1 and CDR2 sequences are SGHNT and YENEEA. With 5 bases removed from V and 4 bases from J, the gap between germline ends came to 12 bases. The CDR3 has 14 residues. The CDR3 loop is CASSRGWEYNEQFF. CDR3 bases: TGTGCCAGCAGCCGGGGGTGGGAGTACAATGAGCAGTTCTTC. The entire variable domain, with the rest obtained from reference TRBV11-3 and TRBJ2-1, is as follows: EAGVVQSPRYKIIEKKQPVAFWCNPISGHNTLYWYLQNLGQGPELLIRYENEEAVDDSQLPKDRFSAERLKGVDSTLKIQPAELGDSAVYLCASSRGWEYNEQFFGPGTRLTVL.